This T cell receptor beta chain stems from a study of cytomegalovirus exposure and HLA in healthy donors listed by TCRdb under 2017. Broadly, across the study: In an earlier analysis of fewer than 750 of the donors, 250 to 350 Gb of sequence data and 120 million or so unique TCR beta sequences from about 179 million T cells were reported. Roughly 300 gigabases of sequencing data and tens of millions of unique TCR sequences were included in an early release covering several hundred HLA-typed donors. Of the roughly 400 genotyped donors, around 81% fell in the genetic ancestry cluster associated with self-reported Caucasian donors. The study was designed to test whether signatures of past pathogen exposure could be identified by cataloging public T cell receptors. The T cell repertoires of 670 or so subjects were profiled by immunosequencing and related to cytomegalovirus serostatus. Besides the first cohort of 666 subjects, a separate validation cohort made up of some 110 different subjects was used. The study combined high-throughput TCR immunosequencing, statistical association of individual TCRs with disease status, and machine learning to predict cytomegalovirus infection status. To study patterns of TCR occurrence, a later analysis re-analyzed previously published TCR beta repertoires from more than 550 donors and added high-resolution HLA genotyping. In the later analysis, no new phenotypic data were used to find candidate immune exposures; instead, reliance was placed on TCR beta sequences and their occurrence across donors. An earlier analysis of 587 of the donors used high-throughput TCR beta sequencing to judge whether each TCR beta V gene segment behaved as functional or pseudogenic. Donor age, sex, ethnicity and CMV serostatus were compiled alongside the repertoire data. A later genetic analysis took genome-wide SNP genotypes for about 55% of the 666 donors and used that subset as a discovery cohort. Every repertoire in the discovery cohort had been generated on one and the same sequencing platform. Class I and class II HLA loci were covered by the typing at four-digit resolution. Typing coverage differed by locus: A, B, C, DRB1 and DQB1 were typed in about 629-640 donors, DQA1 in 500 to 550, DPA1 in nearly 610, and DPB1 in 400 to 480. Roughly 5 DR-DQ haplotypes were handled as single units for association and clustering because linkage in the cohort was strong. Among over 350 genotyped donors of the cohort, an average of about 240,000 unique TCR beta nucleotide sequences were sequenced per donor, roughly a sixth of them non-productive. Paper-wide results and their limitations: Several of the top co-occurrence clusters appeared to be linked to parvovirus B19, influenza, CMV and Epstein-Barr virus, according to a later analysis. In vitro tests confirmed that a few of the cytomegalovirus-associated TCR beta chains recognize cytomegalovirus antigens. A total of 150 to 200 TCR beta chains were listed by the study as associated with cytomegalovirus. A later genetic analysis reported fewer N-insertions in productive TCRs among donors in an Asian-associated ancestry cluster than the roughly 720-donor mean. HLA typing was unavailable for some donors at each locus, so association tests used only the typed subset. In a later analysis, the rate of TCR association differed among HLA loci, with DRB1 alleles having the most associated TCRs and HLA-C alleles having the fewest. A further reported finding was that TCR beta sequences accurately predicted the HLA-A and HLA-B alleles for most subjects in the first cohort. Most CMV-associated TCR beta chains appeared to be HLA-restricted in a later analysis, and the HLA associations seemed to be driven largely by CMV exposure. While some public TCRs were present in many individuals, most TCR sequences turned up only very rarely across donors. CMV serostatus was the only immune exposure information available for the cohort. The authors suggested that the approach could potentially be extended to other disease states and immunological phenotypes. An association between a missense DCLRE1C variant and V-gene and J-gene trimming of TCR beta chains was found in a later genetic analysis and replicated in an independent cohort. Specific HLA alleles were associated with more than 15,000 TCR beta sequences at a false discovery rate of 0.05 in a later analysis. Only TCR beta chains were sequenced in this cohort, and the absence of alpha or paired-chain data limited detectable features. Because the 87-base-pair reads could not distinguish some IMGT-functional V segments, including TRBV6-2 and TRBV6-3, those segments were excluded. When HLA alleles, especially DR and DQ, strongly co-occurred, TCR associations were difficult to assign to individual alleles. Because counts were too low, seventeen rarely observed V segments, including chromosome 9 orphons, were excluded from the earlier analysis of a few hundred of the donors. Correlated functional status among segregating V segments might reflect linkage disequilibrium, but an unknown experimental factor could not be ruled out. The classifier was reported to diagnose cytomegalovirus status with high specificity and sensitivity in both the original and validation cohorts. A later analysis found that HLA-associated TCR beta chains were more clonally expanded and had lower generation probabilities than equally common non-associated chains. Broadly in line with IMGT annotations, most TCR beta V segments showed up in productive rearrangements about 87% or about 30% of the time in an earlier analysis of approximately 640 of the donors. Presence/absence analyses assumed roughly uniform sequencing depth across donors, an assumption that may not hold. The sequencing pipeline was judged likely to have produced a cluster of highly shared sequence variants as a technical artifact.

The cohort was made up of approximately 700 healthy bone marrow donors. At the time of sampling, all cohort members were nominally healthy, though unrecorded immune exposures were likely present. The donor tested CMV seronegative and was one of the 352 seronegative cohort members. Each donor provided a peripheral blood sample, and peripheral blood mononuclear cells were used for TCR beta sequencing. The Qiagen DNeasy Blood Extraction Kit was used to extract genomic DNA from the blood cell samples. The protocol used for the library was the immunoSEQ multiplex PCR assay. A mixture of 60 forward primers for TCR Vbeta segments and 13 reverse primers for TCR Jbeta segments was used in the multiplex PCR. The CDR3 region of rearranged TCR beta genes was amplified from genomic DNA by a multiplex PCR assay. Amplified TCR beta libraries were sequenced as 87-base-pair reads on the Illumina HiSeq System. In the source study's methods: In a later analysis, tens of millions of unique TCR beta chains were counted across the 666 repertoires, and about 10 million of these chains were shared by at least two donors. A nearest-neighbor algorithm error-corrected the raw reads and collapsed the reads into unique sequences, merging closely related sequences to remove PCR and sequencing errors. CDR3 sequences were aligned to IMGT reference sequences to assign V, D and J gene segments. For a sequence to be retained, at least a six-nucleotide match to both a V gene segment and a J gene segment was required. Rearrangements were classified as productive when the CDR3 lacked stop codons and remained in frame with V and J, and all other rearrangements were classified as non-productive. CDR3 was defined by IMGT convention, running from the second conserved V-encoded cysteine to the conserved J-encoded phenylalanine. The earlier analysis of 550 to 650 of the donors excluded any sequence lacking an unambiguous match to a single V gene segment. In an earlier analysis of about 590 of the donors, a V segment was called functional when productive rearrangements were above 56.7%, and segregating when the standard deviation between donors exceeded 5%. A statistical classification framework was developed to diagnose cytomegalovirus status using the catalog of TCR beta chain sequences. In a later analysis, V and J genes were assigned by comparing TCR nucleotide sequences against IMGT/GENE-DB human TR gene sequences. The TCRdist pipeline was used in a later analysis to assign CDR3 sequences and most-parsimonious VDJ recombination scenarios. In a later analysis, every TCR beta chain was defined by the combination of its CDR3 amino acid sequence and its V-gene family, and reads without a unique V-gene family were dropped. To address suspected cross-contamination and a sequencing artifact, a later analysis removed over 500 highly shared, low-generation-probability nucleotide sequences. In a later analysis, a clonal expansion index for each public chain was calculated from normalized within-repertoire ranks of inferred template counts. A later analysis computed generation probabilities with a VDJ recombination model fitted to out-of-frame rearrangements, and checked the results against IGoR. A later analysis scored TCR-TCR, TCR-HLA and TCR-CMV co-occurrence with hypergeometric tests, applying a repertoire-size bias correction to TCR pairs. False discovery rates were estimated in a later analysis by permuting HLA or CMV assignments 20 times. In a later analysis, co-occurring TCRs were grouped using DBSCAN, and TCRdist sequence similarity was added for clustering within HLA-allele-positive subsets. Co-occurrence clustering excluded repertoires with fewer than 30,000 or more than 120,000 public chains, plus five with anomalous nucleotide sharing. TCRdb mirrors the immuneACCESS table, restricted to in-frame sequences. Some clones are absent from its copies; in checked studies, under half trace to an unresolved V gene, and the reason for the others is unknown. The V and J calls and the clone size are those of that table, but D and trimming were determined from the DNA. This sample gives under 200,000 clones in total; around 84% of them show up just once. The ten largest clones capture 1.9% of the sample.

As concerns this clone: No cognate antigen has been identified for it. Base qualities are not recorded, but no much larger clone differs from it by a single base.

From its cysteine to its phenylalanine, the CDR3 spans 16 amino acids. Only the CDR3 part of the read is kept: 48 bases, read in frame from the first base. The germline V gene encodes CDR1 SQVTM and CDR2 ANQGSEA. The V end gives up 2 bases and the J end 4 bases, leaving 10 bases in the junction not matched to a gene. The clonotype comes from a man younger than 35 in good health and CMV-seronegative. The sample taken for sequencing was PBMCs. The rearranged chain carries TRBV29-1 and TRBJ2-1; TRBD2 aligns with 8 central bases. Here is the DNA: TGCAGCGTTGAACCCCTGACCAAGCGGGAGTACAATGAGCAGTTCTTC. This sequence encodes CSVEPLTKREYNEQFF.